This T cell receptor beta chain was profiled in a study of beta chain features in type 1 diabetes. Overall study findings and caveats: When Type 1 diabetes patients were examined, their TCRB CDR3s proved moderately but significantly shorter in all four CD4+ subsets. Patients' naive, central memory and Treg TCRB repertoires seemed closer to one another than those of healthy donors. The study left unresolved whether HLA type influences TCRB rearrangement.

The whole isolated RNA underwent reverse transcription, so sequencing captured expressed TCRB transcripts. Clones were sequenced by immunoSEQ multiplex PCR, and TCRdb holds only the in-frame ones, with some missing. The sample carries a few hundred thousand clones, approximately 16% recorded once. Every single donor gave one heparinised blood draw, and these averaged around 110 mL. Markers CD45RO/CCR7/CD25/CD127/CD95/CD27 served to sort CD4+ naive, central memory, regulatory and stem cell-like memory cells. The CDR3 is 13 residues long. CDR1 and CDR2 from the germline V gene are SQVTM and ANQGSEA. The ends were cut back, 0 bases at V and 2 bases at J, with 8 bases in the middle. In its sample, this clone was seen a few times. Its antigen is unidentified. The sample has other DNA sequences that encode this CDR3 too.

The clonotype comes from a man aged 25 to 40 with type 1 diabetes. Sequenced: naive CD4+ T cells from blood. V and J are TRBV29-1 and TRBJ2-7; D remains unclear. CDR3 protein: CSVEDSQTYEQYF. The CDR3 nucleotides are TGCAGCGTTGAAGATAGCCAAACCTACGAGCAGTACTTC.